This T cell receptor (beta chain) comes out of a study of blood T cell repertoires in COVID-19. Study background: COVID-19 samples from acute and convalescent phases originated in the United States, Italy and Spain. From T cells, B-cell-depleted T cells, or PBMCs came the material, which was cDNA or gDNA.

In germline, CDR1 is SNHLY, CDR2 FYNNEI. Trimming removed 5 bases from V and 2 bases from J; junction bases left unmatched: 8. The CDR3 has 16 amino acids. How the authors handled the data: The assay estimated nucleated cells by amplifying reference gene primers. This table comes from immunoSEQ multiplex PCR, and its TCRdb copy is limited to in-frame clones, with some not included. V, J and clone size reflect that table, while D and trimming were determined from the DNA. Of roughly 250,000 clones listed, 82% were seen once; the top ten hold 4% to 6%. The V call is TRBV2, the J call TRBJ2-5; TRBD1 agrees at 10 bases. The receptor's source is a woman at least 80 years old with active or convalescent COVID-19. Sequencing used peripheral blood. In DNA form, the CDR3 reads TGTGCCAGCAGTTTAAACCGGGACAGGGGACAAGAGACCCAGTACTTC. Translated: CASSLNRDRGQETQYF.